This T cell receptor (beta chain) was recorded in a study of cytomegalovirus exposure and HLA in healthy donors. Study-level background: A subsequent analysis stated that the 90 to 150 validation repertoires were run on the same platform as the roughly 700 first-cohort repertoires. Whole-study results and caveats: Rarity characterized most TCR sequences, yet some public TCRs appeared in many donors. A subsequent analysis found that TCR clusters from the first cohort also tended to co-occur in the 120 or so validation repertoires, with 90% to 95% of cluster scores above 0. A few CMV-associated chains proved CMV antigen-specific in vitro.

The CDR3 contains 11 residues. Germline V gene data show CDR1 as DFQATT and CDR2 as SNEGSKA (reference sequence). V was clipped by 6 bases and J by 4 bases; unmatched bases: 3. Details on this clone: Its cognate antigen is unknown. Other DNA sequences in this sample translate to the same CDR3.

Data came from immunoSEQ multiplex PCR; TCRdb stores just in-frame clones and leaves some out. The sample holds 120,000 or so clones, approximately 89% seen once. The source is a woman aged 18-29 years in good health and CMV-seronegative. Source material: PBMCs. This rearrangement joins TRBV20-1 to TRBJ2-7; TRBD1 aligns across 7 bases. The CDR3 loop is CSALTGYEQYF. The CDR3 DNA reads as TGCAGTGCCTTGACAGGGTACGAGCAGTACTTC.